This T cell receptor beta chain was found in a study of T cells after yellow fever vaccination. The CDR3 sequence is 13 residues long. The germline V and J ends were trimmed by 4 bases and 4 bases, with 10 bases remaining between them. In germline, CDR1 is MNHNS, CDR2 SASEGT. This clonotype was found many times. TCRdb recomputed calls from the 5' RACE reads with MiXCR, one row per CDR3 protein. The table has around 320,000 distinct CDR3 sequences, approximately 4.5% seen once. The chain couples TRBV6-1 to TRBJ1-2, with a tentative D call TRBD1 (5 bases). The TCR was taken from a man aged 18-30 years who received the YFV17D yellow fever vaccine. Sequenced here: PBMCs, sampled 15 days after the yellow fever booster vaccination. The DNA of the CDR3 is TGTGCCAGCAGTGGCAGGGAGACCTATGGCTACACCTTC. This codes for CASSGRETYGYTF.